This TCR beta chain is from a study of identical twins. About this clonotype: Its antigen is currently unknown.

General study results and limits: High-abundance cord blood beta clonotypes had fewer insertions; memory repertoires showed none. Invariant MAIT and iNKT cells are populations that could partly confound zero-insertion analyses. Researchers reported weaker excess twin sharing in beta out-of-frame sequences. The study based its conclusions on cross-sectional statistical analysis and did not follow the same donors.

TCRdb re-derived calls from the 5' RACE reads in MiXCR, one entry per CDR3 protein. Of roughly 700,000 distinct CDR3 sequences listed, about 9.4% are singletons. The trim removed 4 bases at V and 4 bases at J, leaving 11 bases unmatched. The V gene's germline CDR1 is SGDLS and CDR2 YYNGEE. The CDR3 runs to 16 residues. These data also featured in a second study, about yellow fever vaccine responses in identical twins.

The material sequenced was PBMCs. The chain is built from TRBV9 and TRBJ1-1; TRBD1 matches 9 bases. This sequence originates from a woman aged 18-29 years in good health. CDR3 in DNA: TGTGCCAGCAGCCCTGGGACAGGGTTAATCGGCACTGAAGCTTTCTTT. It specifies CASSPGTGLIGTEAFF.